The sequence of this T cell receptor (beta chain) was determined in a study of CD8 T cells in ankylosing spondylitis (dated by TCRdb to 2015 to 2018). Broadly, across the study: The study profiled T cell receptor beta repertoires in healthy donors and ankylosing spondylitis patients to find disease-linked TCR variants. The full study cohort comprised 20 to 25 ankylosing spondylitis patients and approximately 100 healthy donors. Peripheral blood samples were taken, and synovial fluid was additionally collected from ankylosing spondylitis patients. Overall study outcomes, separate from this receptor: Some of the motif variants had been reported before in the synovial fluid and blood of reactive arthritis patients, a finding that suggests common disease-initiation mechanisms. The disease-linked clones showed a CD8+ phenotype and occurred at relatively low frequencies in peripheral blood. A TCR beta motif made up of seven or eight highly homologous amino acid variants appeared to be characteristic of blood from ankylosing spondylitis patients. The disease-linked clones were reported as significantly enriched in matched synovial fluid samples from ankylosing spondylitis patients.

This clonotype was seen at least ten times. Its antigen target is currently unknown. The record has no base qualities; no much larger clone is one base away. The CDR3 measures 12 amino acids from cysteine to phenylalanine. Just CDR3 DNA is preserved here, 36 bases in frame from base 1. At the junction V is shortened by 5 bases and J by 8 bases, with 11 bases in between. The germline V gene sets CDR1 to SGDLS and CDR2 to YYNGEE. Instrument on record: Illumina HiSeq 2500. Quantitative 5'-RACE with molecular barcodes was used to prepare TCR beta libraries. In the original analysis: Disease-linked TCR variants were identified with a new computational method built on a probabilistic model of VDJ rearrangement. The public sequencing data were trimmed at Q25 with fastp and processed into clonotypes with MiXCR by TCRdb, which kept only in-frame beta chains. Each record represents a unique CDR3 protein, reported with the most common genes and DNA among its rows. The V and J calls and clone size are TCRdb's, not the authors'. Across this sample there are about 42,000 distinct CDR3 sequences, with around 2.9% seen only once. Approximately 4.5% of the sample comes from the top ten.

Input material: blood, either unsorted or a sorted T cell fraction (not recorded which). The sequence joins TRBV9 to TRBJ2-1; TRBD2 is a weak D gene call, 7 bases matching. This TCR was recovered from a male donor with ankylosing spondylitis or in good health (not recorded which). The DNA is as follows: TGTGCCAGCAGGGGGGCGGGGGATGAGCAGTTCTTC. This yields the protein CASRGAGDEQFF.